This TCR beta chain was documented in a study of blood T cell repertoires in COVID-19. Study-level background: Some COVID-19 samples were acute and others convalescent; all came from the United States, Italy and Spain. From T cells, B-cell-depleted T cells, or PBMCs came the material, which was cDNA or gDNA.

With 7 bases removed from V and 2 bases from J, the gap between germline ends came to 13 bases. CDR1 is SNHLY and CDR2 is FYNNEI in the germline V gene. The CDR3 is 14 amino acids. Produced via immunoSEQ multiplex PCR; TCRdb's table is partial and in-frame only. The repertoire holds about 100,000 clones, with 70% to 85% as singletons. The sequenced sample consisted of peripheral blood. This sequence joins TRBV2 and TRBJ2-3, with a tentative D call TRBD1 (5 bases). This TCR came from a woman aged 40 to 49 with acute or convalescent COVID-19. CDR3 nucleotides: TGTGCCAGCACGGGCAGGGTGTCCACAGATACGCAGTATTTT. Its translation: CASTGRVSTDTQYF.